These T cell receptor beta chains were read from a single sample in a study of T cells in Graves' hyperthyroidism and ophthalmopathy. TCRdb ran MiXCR on the multiplex PCR reads and lists one entry per CDR3 protein. Seen here are around 260,000 distinct CDR3 sequences, less than 30% observed once, and the top ten hold about 30%. The sequenced sample consisted of blood. These receptors all stem from a man in his forties with Graves' hyperthyroidism that later progressed to Graves' ophthalmopathy. CDR3s leave out the opening cysteine and the closing phenylalanine or tryptophan.

j_call	v_call	cdr3_length	cdr3_aa
TRBJ2-7	TRBV6-5	12	ASSHPLRAYEQY
TRBJ2-7	TRBV3-1	10	AASRGSGEQY
TRBJ1-1	TRBV6-5	11	ASSYEFTGVAF
TRBJ2-7	TRBV4-1	15	ASSQELLTSGHYEQY
TRBJ1-1	TRBV5-4	12	ASRDRTVNTEAF
TRBJ2-2	TRBV9	11	ASSVWRTGELF
TRBJ1-1	TRBV19	12	ASSIPLRDTEAF
TRBJ1-1	TRBV28	14	ASSSTGGAMNTEAF
TRBJ2-7	TRBV5-5	13	ASSPSGTGEERQY
TRBJ2-2	TRBV19	13	ASRAFGGRTGELF
TRBJ1-1	TRBV25-1	15	ASSDLSGWETNTEAF
TRBJ1-1	TRBV24-1	11	ATSEGMNTEAF
TRBJ1-2	TRBV6-2/TRBV6-3	16	ASFGPGQGARRFNGYT
TRBJ2-5	TRBV24-1	12	ATSQDGTKETQY
TRBJ1-2	TRBV18	13	ASSPEGQGLGGYT
TRBJ2-5	TRBV7-2	11	ASSKKREETQY
TRBJ2-7	TRBV28	12	ASSPGTGVHEQY
TRBJ1-2	TRBV5-1	14	ASSWGASRGPYGYT
TRBJ1-2	TRBV28	9	ASGTEYGYT
TRBJ2-5	TRBV20-1	10	SARWDVETQY
TRBJ2-5	TRBV12-3/TRBV12-4	13	ASSLNQAPQETQY
TRBJ1-5	TRBV20-1	14	SARDPGTGFNQPQH
TRBJ1-2	TRBV7-9	12	ASSLKGRAYGYT
TRBJ1-1	TRBV19	14	ASSIRDRDTNTEAF
TRBJ1-3	TRBV9	13	ASSVGRHPIGTIY
TRBJ2-5	TRBV3-1	17	ASTFRTSGKRKAQETQY
TRBJ1-1	TRBV6-5	13	ASSSAGGAGTEAF
TRBJ1-2	TRBV6-5	12	ASSYPGRANGYT